This T cell receptor beta chain was found in a study of response to subunit inactivated influenza vaccine. TCRdb processed the RT-PCR reads anew with MiXCR; each CDR3 protein has one entry. The data contain 700,000 to 900,000 distinct CDR3 sequences, around 21% of them singletons. Germline-derived CDR1 and CDR2 are SGHRS and YFSETQ. Trimming cost V 2 bases and J 7 bases, with 15 bases left between them. CDR3 length: 15 amino acids. A word on this clonotype: As yet, its antigen is unknown.

General study results and limits: The authors suggested that every seasonal influenza vaccination recruits few new T cells.

Sequenced material: PBMCs from blood, taken more than 4 days after vaccination. This TCR was sampled from a man between 45 and 60 years old who received an inactivated influenza vaccine. This chain connects TRBV5-1 to TRBJ2-2; D may match TRBD1 or TRBD2 (5 bases each). The CDR3 coding sequence is TGCGCCAGCAGCTTTACGCAGGGAGCGAGCGGGGAGCTGTTTTTT. Its translation is CASSFTQGASGELFF.